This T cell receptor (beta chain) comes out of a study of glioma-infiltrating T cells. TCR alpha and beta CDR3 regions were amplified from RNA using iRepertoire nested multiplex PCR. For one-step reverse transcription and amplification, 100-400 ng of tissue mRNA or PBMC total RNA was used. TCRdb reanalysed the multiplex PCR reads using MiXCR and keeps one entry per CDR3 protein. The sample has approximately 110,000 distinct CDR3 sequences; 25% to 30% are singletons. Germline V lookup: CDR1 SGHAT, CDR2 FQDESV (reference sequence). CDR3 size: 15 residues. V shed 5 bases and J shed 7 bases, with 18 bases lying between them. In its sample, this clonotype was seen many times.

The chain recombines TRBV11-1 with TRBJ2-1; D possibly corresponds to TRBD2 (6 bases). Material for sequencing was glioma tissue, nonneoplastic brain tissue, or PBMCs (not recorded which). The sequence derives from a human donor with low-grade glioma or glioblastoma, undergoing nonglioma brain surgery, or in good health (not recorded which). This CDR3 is CASSRGTPGRNEQFF. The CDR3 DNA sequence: TGTGCCAGCAGCCGCGGGACTCCTGGGAGGAATGAGCAGTTCTTC.